Below, 30 T cell receptor beta chains from the same sample are listed, as sequenced in a study of T cell repertoires in cytomegalovirus infection. TCRdb analysed the reads with MiXCR anew, one entry per CDR3 protein. The table has about 180,000 distinct CDR3 sequences, approximately 17% seen once; the top ten hold around 25%. Sequenced: CD8+ T cells from PBMCs. These receptors were collected from a human donor in good health (CMV status not recorded). Some clones in this sample may be carry-over from other donors' samples.

The chain combines TRBV28 with TRBJ1-1; D call uncertain. Between the trimmed V and J ends, which lost 5 bases and 6 bases, there was a span of 13 bases. CDR3 length: 13 residues. Germline values: CDR1 MDHEN, CDR2 SYDVKM. CDR3 sequence (DNA): TGTGCCAGCAGTCGATCCCCTAACTCTGAAGCTTTCTTT. Translation gives CASSRSPNSEAFF.

V is TRBV7-2 and J is TRBJ1-5; D ambiguous. The CDR3 extends over 13 amino acids. Germline-derived CDR1 and CDR2 are SGHTA and FQGNSA. V was shortened by 4 bases and J by 4 bases, with 8 bases between the two germline ends. In DNA, the CDR3 is TGTGCCAGCAGCTCCGCCCTGAATCAGCCCCAGCATTTT. The encoded protein is CASSSALNQPQHF.

This chain links TRBV20-1 with TRBJ1-2; 9 bases line up with TRBD1. The germline V gene encodes CDR1 DFQATT and CDR2 SNEGSKA (reference sequence). CDR3 length: 15 residues. J lost 6 bases, V lost 5 bases, and 13 bases had no gene match. This chain's CDR3 is CSAGSPGTGYHGYTF. CDR3 nucleotide sequence: TGCAGTGCTGGGTCCCCGGGGACAGGGTACCATGGCTACACCTTC.

This chain joins TRBV6-2 or TRBV6-3 and TRBJ1-1; D call uncertain. The CDR3 is 14 residues long. V shed 1 base and J shed 2 bases, with 8 bases lying between them. The germline V gene has CDR1 MNHEY and CDR2 SVGEGT. CDR3 sequence reads: CASSYWADNTEAFF. The CDR3 coding sequence is TGTGCCAGCAGTTACTGGGCGGACAACACTGAAGCTTTCTTT.

Only a few counts were recorded for this clonotype. The V call is TRBV3-1, the J call TRBJ2-3, with D perhaps matching TRBD2 (5 bases). V lost 1 base to trimming and J lost 0 bases, with 11 bases between them. This CDR3 has 16 amino acids. CDR1 is LGHDT and CDR2 is YNNKEL in the germline V gene (reference sequence). For the CDR3, the DNA is TGTGCCAGCAGCCAAGGGACTCCGGTTAGCACAGATACGCAGTATTTT. Protein product: CASSQGTPVSTDTQYF.

This clonotype was counted only a few times. The chain employs TRBV28 and TRBJ2-6; no clear D gene. Trimming took 2 bases from V and 0 from J, leaving 8 bases between them. Germline CDR1 MDHEN, CDR2 SYDVKM. The length of the CDR3 is 16 residues. The CDR3 loop reads CASSLIISSGANVLTF. The CDR3, as DNA: TGTGCCAGCAGTTTAATAATAAGCTCTGGGGCCAACGTCCTGACTTTC.

In its sample, this clonotype was seen a few times. V and J are TRBV4-1 and TRBJ1-1; the match to TRBD1 covers 8 bases. The germline V gene has CDR1 MGHRA and CDR2 YSYEKL. This CDR3 comprises 16 residues. The junction had 9 bases not matched to a gene; V was cut back by 5 bases and J by 1 base. The CDR3 DNA reads TGCGCCAGCAGCGTTCAGGACAGGGTGGGGAACACTGAAGCTTTCTTT. As protein: CASSVQDRVGNTEAFF.

V and J are TRBV12-3 or TRBV12-4 and TRBJ1-1, with a weak D call TRBD1 (5 bases). The CDR3 consists of 15 residues. Between the trimmed V and J ends, which lost 6 bases and 3 bases, there was a span of 17 bases. DNA for the CDR3: TGTGCCAGCAGCCCTGGGGGGGTTCTGGACACTGAAGCTTTCTTT. It encodes CASSPGGVLDTEAFF.

This clonotype was found a few times. V and J are TRBV6-5 and TRBJ2-2; no clear D gene. CDR3 length equals 15 residues. V was cut by 5 bases and J by 4 bases, with 14 bases left in between. Germline V CDR1 and CDR2: MNHEY, SVGAGI. CDR3: CASSKSPGSTGELFF. The CDR3 DNA is TGTGCCAGCAGTAAATCCCCAGGCTCCACCGGGGAGCTGTTTTTT.

Ten or more counts support this clonotype. V is TRBV20-1 and J is TRBJ2-7; tentative D call: TRBD2 (5 bases). This CDR3 spans 12 amino acids. Germline V gene data show CDR1 as DFQATT and CDR2 as SNEGSKA (reference sequence). Trimming took off 2 bases at V and 4 bases at J, with 9 bases between the two ends. CDR3 protein: CSARNREYEQYF. CDR3 DNA: TGCAGTGCTAGAAATCGGGAATACGAGCAGTACTTC.

This chain links TRBV20-1 with TRBJ1-1; TRBD1 matches at 7 bases. Germline V gives CDR1 DFQATT, CDR2 SNEGSKA (reference sequence). V trimming: 5 bases; J trimming: 4 bases; junction bases outside the gene matches: 10. The CDR3 sequence is 14 residues long. In nucleotides, the CDR3 is TGCAGTGCTTTTTATGACAGGGACATCACTGAAGCTTTCTTT. As protein: CSAFYDRDITEAFF.

The genes are TRBV7-9 and TRBJ2-1; 14 bases line up with TRBD2. The CDR3 runs to 17 residues. The ends lost 5 bases at V and 8 bases at J; junction bases unmatched: 11. Looked up from germline, CDR1 is SEHNR and CDR2 is FQNEAQ (reference sequence). CDR3 DNA sequence: TGTGCCAGCAGCCCGAACGGACTAGCGGGGGGCTTTTATGAGCAGTTCTTC. Its translation: CASSPNGLAGGFYEQFF. Filled out from reference TRBV7-9 and TRBJ2-1, the complete variable domain reads DTGVSQNPRHKITKRGQNVTFRCDPISEHNRLYWYRQTLGQGPEFLTYFQNEAQLEKSRLLSDRFSAERPKGSFSTLEIQRTEQGDSAMYLCASSPNGLAGGFYEQFFGPGTRLTVL.

This rearrangement joins TRBV28 to TRBJ2-5; 8 nucleotides align to TRBD1. V lost 3 bases, J lost 6 bases, and 9 bases stayed unmatched. The CDR3 has 15 amino acids. Germline CDR1 MDHEN, CDR2 SYDVKM. As DNA, the CDR3 is TGTGCCAGCAGTTTGACAGGGGCCGGTGGGAAGACCCAGTACTTC. This sequence encodes CASSLTGAGGKTQYF.

The chain has TRBV9 and TRBJ2-7, with D tentatively TRBD1 (5 bases). Germline V gives CDR1 SGDLS, CDR2 YYNGEE. Trimming took off 0 bases at V and 3 bases at J, with 7 bases between the two ends. The CDR3 totals 13 residues. CDR3 sequence: CASSVEDNYEQYF. CDR3 in DNA: TGTGCCAGCAGCGTAGAGGACAACTACGAGCAGTACTTC.

The chain combines TRBV7-6 with TRBJ2-3; TRBD2 matches at 10 bases. Looked up from germline, CDR1 is SGHVS and CDR2 is FNYEAQ. The ends lost 2 bases at V and 2 bases at J; junction bases unmatched: 7. The CDR3 sequence is 17 residues long. DNA of the CDR3: TGTGCCAGCAGCTTACCCTTAGCGGGGGGCGCCACAGATACGCAGTATTTT. Translation: CASSLPLAGGATDTQYF.

The V gene is TRBV14, the J gene TRBJ2-1; TRBD2 aligns across 7 bases. J was trimmed by 6 bases and V by 0 bases; bases with no gene match: 8. This CDR3 region has 16 residues. Germline loops: CDR1 SGHDN, CDR2 FVKESK. CDR3 region: CASSQDLLARTNEQFF. DNA of the CDR3: TGTGCCAGCAGCCAAGATCTACTAGCGAGGACCAATGAGCAGTTCTTC.

Only a few counts were recorded for this clonotype. The genes are TRBV6-5 and TRBJ2-7, with 8 bases aligning to TRBD1. Germline CDR1 is MNHEY and CDR2 is SVGAGI. CDR3 length: 17 amino acids. The ends lost 4 bases at V and 3 bases at J; junction bases unmatched: 14. The chain's CDR3 is CASSSRTTGGSVYEQYF. Written as DNA, the CDR3 is TGTGCCAGCAGTTCACGGACTACAGGGGGTTCGGTCTACGAGCAGTACTTC.

This clonotype was seen only a few times. The chain carries TRBV12-5 and TRBJ1-1; D is uncertain. V was shortened by 5 bases and J by 0 bases, with 7 bases between the two germline ends. This CDR3 contains 13 residues. Germline V gene sequence: CDR1 LGHNT, CDR2 FRNRAP. The CDR3 loop is CASGLSVNTEAFF. The DNA of the CDR3 is TGTGCTAGTGGTCTCTCAGTGAACACTGAAGCTTTCTTT.

The rearrangement joins TRBV20-1 to TRBJ2-7; 7 bases map to TRBD2. Germline loops: CDR1 DFQATT, CDR2 SNEGSKA (reference sequence). The CDR3 is 14 residues long. Trimming cost V 1 base and J 0 bases; bases outside gene matches: 3. The CDR3 is CSARAAGDSYEQYF. CDR3 in DNA: TGCAGTGCTAGAGCTGCGGGGGACTCCTACGAGCAGTACTTC.

The rearrangement links TRBV29-1 to TRBJ1-1, with D hard to call. V lost 0 bases to trimming and J lost 0 bases, with 17 bases between them. CDR3 length equals 17 residues. CDR1 SQVTM and CDR2 ANQGSEA come from the germline V gene. The DNA for the CDR3 is TGCAGCGTTGAAGATCCTATGGCTGCGACTGTGAACACTGAAGCTTTCTTT. This codes for CSVEDPMAATVNTEAFF. Variable domain in full (rest from reference TRBV29-1 and TRBJ1-1): SAVISQKPSRDICQRGTSLTIQCQVDSQVTMMFWYRQQPGQSLTLIATANQGSEATYESGFVIDKFPISRPNLTFSTLTVSNMSPEDSSIYLCSVEDPMAATVNTEAFFGQGTRLTVV.

V gene TRBV9 combines with J gene TRBJ1-1, with TRBD1 matching 10 bases. CDR1 and CDR2 from the germline V gene are SGDLS and YYNGEE. After removal of 3 bases from V and 2 bases from J, the junction contained 7 bases not matched to a gene. This CDR3 contains 16 residues. The CDR3 protein is CASSGKGTGVNTEAFF. CDR3 bases: TGTGCCAGCAGCGGTAAGGGGACAGGGGTTAACACTGAAGCTTTCTTT. The complete variable domain, with remaining parts taken from reference TRBV9 and TRBJ1-1, reads DSGVTQTPKHLITATGQRVTLRCSPRSGDLSVYWYQQSLDQGLQFLIQYYNGEERAKGNILERFSAQQFPDLHSELNLSSLELGDSALYFCASSGKGTGVNTEAFFGQGTRLTVV.

The gene calls are TRBV6-2 or TRBV6-3 and TRBJ1-1; D remains unclear. Germline lookup yields CDR1 MNHEY and CDR2 SVGEGT. The V end lost 4 bases, the J end lost 1 base, and 10 bases lay between the germline ends. This CDR3 contains 14 residues. The chain's CDR3 is CASSFSERNTEAFF. DNA of the CDR3: TGTGCCAGCAGTTTTTCTGAGCGGAACACTGAAGCTTTCTTT.

The chain couples TRBV5-4 to TRBJ2-7, with 11 nucleotides matching TRBD2. The J segment lost 6 bases and the V segment lost 2 bases, leaving 7 bases of the junction unmatched. The germline V gene encodes CDR1 SGHNT and CDR2 YYREEE (reference sequence). CDR3 length: 15 residues. The CDR3 is CASSFIAGGQVEQYF. For the CDR3, the DNA is TGTGCCAGCAGCTTCATAGCGGGGGGGCAAGTCGAGCAGTACTTC.

The chain employs TRBV12-3 or TRBV12-4 and TRBJ2-3; D is uncertain. This CDR3 has 14 amino acids. Trimming removed 1 base from V and 5 bases from J, with 10 bases in between. CDR3: CASSLEASLDTQYF. In DNA form, the CDR3 reads TGTGCCAGCAGTTTAGAGGCCAGTCTAGATACGCAGTATTTT.

This clonotype showed up just a few times. The CDR3 is CASSLREPPDEQFF. Written as DNA, the CDR3 is TGTGCCAGCAGCCTTAGGGAACCTCCGGATGAGCAGTTCTTC. This chain uses TRBV7-8 with TRBJ2-1; the D is unclear. The CDR3 totals 14 residues. Germline V gene data show CDR1 as SGHVS and CDR2 as FQNEAQ. V lost 5 bases to trimming and J lost 8 bases, with 16 bases between them.

This clonotype was counted a few times. J is TRBJ2-3 and V is TRBV7-2; a possible D gene is TRBD1 (6 bases). The V end was cut by 4 bases, the J end by 0 bases, with 14 bases between. CDR1 and CDR2 (germline): SGHTA, FQGNSA. This CDR3 has 16 amino acids. This CDR3 is CASSSSDSRSTDTQYF. CDR3 sequence (DNA): TGTGCCAGCAGCTCCTCGGACAGCCGCAGCACAGATACGCAGTATTTT.

This sequence joins TRBV7-9 and TRBJ2-7; D remains ambiguous. Deletions cut 4 bases from V and 2 bases from J, with 6 bases between. This CDR3 contains 12 residues. The germline V gene has CDR1 SEHNR and CDR2 FQNEAQ (reference sequence). CDR3 coding DNA: TGTGCCAGCAGCTGGAGCCCCTACGAGCAGTACTTC. Residues: CASSWSPYEQYF. Using reference TRBV7-9 and TRBJ2-7 for the parts outside the CDR3, the full variable domain is DTGVSQNPRHKITKRGQNVTFRCDPISEHNRLYWYRQTLGQGPEFLTYFQNEAQLEKSRLLSDRFSAERPKGSFSTLEIQRTEQGDSAMYLCASSWSPYEQYFGPGTRLTVT.

The chain employs TRBV28 and TRBJ2-3; TRBD2 aligns across 10 bases. The J segment lost 3 bases and the V segment lost 8 bases, leaving 8 bases of the junction unmatched. The CDR3 contains 15 residues. CDR1 MDHEN and CDR2 SYDVKM come from the germline V gene. The CDR3 region has the DNA TGTGCCAGCTCTCTTGCGGGACTAGCGACAGATACGCAGTATTTT. Translation: CASSLAGLATDTQYF.

Only a few counts were recorded for this clonotype. The chain combines TRBV4-1 with TRBJ1-5; no definite D call. The CDR3 consists of 16 residues. Germline values: CDR1 MGHRA, CDR2 YSYEKL. V gave up 0 bases and J gave up 2 bases, with 11 bases separating them. The CDR3 DNA reads as TGCGCCAGCAGCCAAGAAGGCGGGTTGGGCAATCAGCCCCAGCATTTT. This gives the protein CASSQEGGLGNQPQHF.

This clonotype was observed a handful of times. The CDR3 is CASSLWLALNTEAFF. The CDR3 DNA is TGTGCCAGCAGCTTATGGCTGGCGCTGAACACTGAAGCTTTCTTT. The chain couples TRBV7-2 to TRBJ1-1; no reliable D call. Germline V gene data show CDR1 as SGHTA and CDR2 as FQGNSA. The CDR3 totals 15 residues. V was trimmed by 2 bases and J by 0 bases, leaving 10 bases between them. Variable domain in full (rest from reference TRBV7-2 and TRBJ1-1): GAGVSQSPSNKVTEKGKDVELRCDPISGHTALYWYRQSLGQGLEFLIYFQGNSAPDKSGLPSDRFSAERTGGSVSTLTIQRTQQEDSAVYLCASSLWLALNTEAFFGQGTRLTVV.